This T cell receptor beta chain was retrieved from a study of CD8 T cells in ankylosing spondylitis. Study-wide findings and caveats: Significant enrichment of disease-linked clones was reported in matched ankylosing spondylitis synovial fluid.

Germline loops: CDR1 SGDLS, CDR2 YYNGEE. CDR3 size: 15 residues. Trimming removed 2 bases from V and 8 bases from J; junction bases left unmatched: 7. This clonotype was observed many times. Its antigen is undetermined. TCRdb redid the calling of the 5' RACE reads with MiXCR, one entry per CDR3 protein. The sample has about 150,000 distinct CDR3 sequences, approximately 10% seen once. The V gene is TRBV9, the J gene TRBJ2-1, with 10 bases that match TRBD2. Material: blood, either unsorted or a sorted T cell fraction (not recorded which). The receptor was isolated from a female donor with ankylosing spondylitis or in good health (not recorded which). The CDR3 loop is CASSVPPAGGDEQFF. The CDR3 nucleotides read TGTGCCAGCAGCGTCCCCCCAGCGGGAGGGGATGAGCAGTTCTTC.